This T cell receptor (beta chain) is drawn from a study of sequential checkpoint blockade in melanoma. Study as a whole: Both treatment sequences were followed by maintenance nivolumab. Some 22 patients had tumor biopsies before treatment and at week 13. Findings and caveats of the study: Mutational load did not correlate with tumor T-cell fraction or clonality.

Assay used: immunoSEQ multiplex PCR; TCRdb lists only in-frame clones, some missing. The sample comprises about 6,100 clones, roughly 25% of which are singletons, and roughly 8.9% rests with the top ten. The treatment here: randomized to nivolumab then ipilimumab (arm A) or the reverse (arm B). This clone is labeled medium-sized (0.01 to 0.1%). Its antigen is unknown. CDR1 MNHGY and CDR2 SAAAGT come from the germline V gene. The CDR3 is made up of 14 amino acids. Trimming left V 2 bases short and J 2 bases short, with 10 bases between. The chain carries TRBV6-8 and TRBJ2-7, with a tentative D call TRBD2 (6 bases). This TCR was recovered from a human donor with melanoma. Sequenced here: tumor tissue (inferred from file names), sampled from a patient given nivolumab and ipilimumab in sequence. The CDR3 is CASSYGRKPYEQYF. For the CDR3, the DNA is TGTGCCAGCAGTTACGGGAGGAAGCCCTACGAGCAGTACTTC.